This TCR beta chain was sequenced in a study of blood T cell repertoires in COVID-19. Study-level information: Sources were T cells, B-cell-depleted T cells, or PBMCs; the material itself was cDNA or gDNA.

The CDR3 has 16 residues. V lost 2 bases to trimming and J lost 4 bases, with 17 bases between them. Germline CDR1 LNHDA, CDR2 SQIVND (reference sequence). The method was immunoSEQ multiplex PCR; TCRdb's version includes in-frame clones alone and lacks a portion of them. Here the sample spans about 260,000 clones, about nine tenths being singletons. The V gene is TRBV19, the J gene TRBJ1-2; D might be TRBD1 (5 bases). The sequence came from a man in his fifties or sixties who had recovered from COVID-19. Specimen: peripheral blood. In DNA form, the CDR3 reads TGTGCCAGTAGTATACTAACAGGAGCCTTGGTCTATGGCTACACCTTC. Protein sequence: CASSILTGALVYGYTF.